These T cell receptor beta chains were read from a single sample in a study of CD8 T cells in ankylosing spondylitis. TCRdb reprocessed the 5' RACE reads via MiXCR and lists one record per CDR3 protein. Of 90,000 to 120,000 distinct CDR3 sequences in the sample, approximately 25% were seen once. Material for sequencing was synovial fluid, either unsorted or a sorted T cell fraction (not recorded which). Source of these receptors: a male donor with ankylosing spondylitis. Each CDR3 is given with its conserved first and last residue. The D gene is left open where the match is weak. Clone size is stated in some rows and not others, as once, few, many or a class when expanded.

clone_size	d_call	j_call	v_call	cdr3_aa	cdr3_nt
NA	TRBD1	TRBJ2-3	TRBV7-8	CASSKDRGRADTQYF	TGTGCCAGCAGCAAGGACAGGGGGCGGGCAGATACGCAGTATTTT
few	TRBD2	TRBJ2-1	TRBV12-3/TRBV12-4	CASSALAGTGYEQFF	TGTGCCAGCAGTGCGCTAGCGGGGACGGGATATGAGCAGTTCTTC
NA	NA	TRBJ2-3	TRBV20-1	CSASFGVTDTQYF	TGCAGTGCTAGCTTTGGGGTCACAGATACGCAGTATTTT
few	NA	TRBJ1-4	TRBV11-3	CASSLAATNEKLFF	TGTGCCAGCAGCTTAGCGGCGACTAATGAAAAACTGTTTTTT
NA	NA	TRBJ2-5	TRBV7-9	CASSLDGQGQTQYF	TGTGCCAGCAGCTTAGACGGGCAGGGACAGACCCAGTACTTC
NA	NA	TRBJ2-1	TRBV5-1	CASSLGAGSNEQFF	TGCGCCAGCAGCTTAGGAGCAGGGTCCAATGAGCAGTTCTTC
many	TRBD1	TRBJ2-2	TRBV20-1	CSARRGTGGTGELFF	TGCAGTGCTAGAAGGGGGACAGGGGGAACCGGGGAGCTGTTTTTT
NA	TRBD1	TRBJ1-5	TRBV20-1	CSARRDRNQPQHF	TGCAGTGCTCGGCGGGACAGAAATCAGCCCCAGCATTTT
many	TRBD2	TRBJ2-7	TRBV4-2	CASSQAGTSGYEQYF	TGTGCCAGCAGCCAAGCCGGGACTAGCGGTTACGAGCAGTACTTC
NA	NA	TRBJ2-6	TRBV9	CASTSWGANVLTF	TGTGCCAGCACATCATGGGGGGCCAACGTCCTGACTTTC
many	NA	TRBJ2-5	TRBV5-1	CASSLTRPSGEETQYF	TGCGCCAGCAGCTTGACCAGGCCGTCCGGGGAAGAGACCCAGTACTTC
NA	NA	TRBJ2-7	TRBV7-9	CASSFTPATSEQYF	TGTGCCAGCAGCTTCACCCCGGCCACCTCCGAGCAGTACTTC
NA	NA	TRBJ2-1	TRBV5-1	CASSSATDYEQFF	TGCGCCAGCAGCTCGGCCACTGACTATGAGCAGTTCTTC
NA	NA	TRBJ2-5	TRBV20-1	CSARDGPAGTQYF	TGCAGTGCTAGAGACGGGCCAGCAGGGACCCAGTACTTC
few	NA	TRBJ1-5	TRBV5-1	CASSTDSGQPQHF	TGCGCCAGCAGCACCGACAGTGGTCAGCCCCAGCATTTT
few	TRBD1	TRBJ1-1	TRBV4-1	CASSQDFRGQGVNTEAFF	TGCGCCAGCAGCCAAGATTTCAGGGGGCAGGGAGTGAACACTGAAGCTTTCTTT
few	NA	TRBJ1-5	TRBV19	CASSMGRRDQPQHF	TGTGCCAGTAGTATGGGGAGGAGGGATCAGCCCCAGCATTTT
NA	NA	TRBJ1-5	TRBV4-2	CASSQGYQGNQPQHF	TGTGCCAGCAGCCAAGGATACCAAGGCAATCAGCCCCAGCATTTT
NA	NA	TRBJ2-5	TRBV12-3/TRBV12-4	CASSPDYSQETQYF	TGTGCCAGCAGTCCAGACTACAGCCAAGAGACCCAGTACTTC
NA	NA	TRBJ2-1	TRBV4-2	CASSQTGLYEQFF	TGTGCCAGCAGCCAAACTGGGCTTTACGAGCAGTTCTTC
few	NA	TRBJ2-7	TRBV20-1	CSASRRGPHYF	TGCAGTGCTTCTCGTCGGGGCCCACACTACTTC
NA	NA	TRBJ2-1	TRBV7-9	CASSTYTGEDEQFF	TGTGCCAGCAGCACGTATACAGGGGAGGATGAGCAGTTCTTC
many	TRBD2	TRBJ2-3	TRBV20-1	CSAHLSGGFTDTQYF	TGCAGTGCTCACCTGAGCGGGGGTTTCACAGATACGCAGTATTTT
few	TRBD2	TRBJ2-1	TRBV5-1	CASSKTSGSQNEQFF	TGCGCCAGCAGCAAGACTAGCGGGAGCCAGAATGAGCAGTTCTTC
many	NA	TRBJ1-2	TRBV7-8	CASSLAETSYGYTF	TGTGCCAGCAGCTTAGCGGAGACCAGTTATGGCTACACCTTC
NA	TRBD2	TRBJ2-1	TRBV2	CASAGSELAGNNEQFF	TGTGCCAGCGCCGGATCGGAACTAGCGGGAAACAATGAGCAGTTCTTC